This TCR beta chain was observed in a study of ipilimumab plus nivolumab after autologous stem cell transplantation. Study as a whole: Typical patient got four to six ipilimumab doses and seven to nine nivolumab doses (median). DLBCL patients had primary refractory or relapsed disease. Whole-study findings and limits: The authors say TCR, Treg and microbiome findings warrant further study.

In regard to this clone: The antigen remains undetermined.

Using immunoSEQ multiplex PCR, the repertoire was profiled, and TCRdb retains in-frame clones only, with some absent. The data contain about 22,000 clones, roughly four fifths of them singletons. CDR1 is SGHDT and CDR2 is YYEEEE in the germline V gene. V dropped 1 base and J dropped 5; count of bases not matched to a gene: 16. CDR3 length: 18 residues. Checkpoint therapy with ipilimumab 1 mg/kg began 14 to 28 days after transplant. The TCR comes from a male donor with diffuse large B-cell lymphoma. The material sequenced was PBMCs, taken in a trial of ipilimumab plus nivolumab as post-transplant consolidation. This chain connects TRBV5-6 to TRBJ2-7; 9 bases map to TRBD2. DNA of the CDR3: TGTGCCAGCAGCTTGTTCGGGACTAGCTCACCCCTGGGCGACGAGCAGTACTTC. Its protein is CASSLFGTSSPLGDEQYF.